This T cell receptor (beta chain) emerged from a study of CD8+CD57+ T cells in acquired aplastic anemia (dated by TCRdb to between 2017 and 2018). Describing the broader study: On average, sorted CD4+ and CD8+ cells yielded 2.5 to 3.5 ug of extracted DNA, with a range of roughly 0.18 to 27.4 ug. Healthy donor samples averaged approximately 10 million reads for CD4+ and fewer than 12 million for CD8+ cells.

The CDR3 starts with the cysteine, ends with the phenylalanine, and has 13 residues. The read is trimmed to its CDR3 DNA, 39 bases read in frame from base 1. CDR1 DFQATT and CDR2 SNEGSKA are derived from the germline V gene (reference sequence). Deletion took 5 bases off V and 5 bases off J, with a span of 15 bases between the germline ends. Note on this clonotype: Its antigen remains undetermined. Per-base qualities were not stored, and no clone one base away is much larger.

TCR repertoires of sorted CD4+ and CD8+ blood T cells from severe aplastic anemia patients and healthy subjects were deep-sequenced in the study. Ficoll-Paque density gradient centrifugation was used to isolate peripheral blood mononuclear cells. CD4+ and CD8+ T cells were sorted by FACS or magnetic beads before DNA extraction. General study outcomes and caveats: No significant difference in CD8+ Simpson's diversity was found between patients and healthy controls (P=0.060). Some 27 CD8+ CDR3 sequences were found in both patients and controls but appeared to be highly expressed in patients and within the immunodominant clones of the patients.

TCR beta VDJ combination and CDR3 sequence profiling used genomic DNA as the template. An Illumina HiSeq 2000 was used for TCR repertoire sequencing. Processing in the source paper ran as follows. TRBV/TRBJ rearrangement plots, CDR3 size and DJ length profiles, and Simpson's diversity index were used to evaluate the repertoires. The most abundant DNA sequence in the deep sequencing data was defined as the immunodominant clone. CDR3 amino acid sequences were screened for sharing across subjects and were compared with published repertoires and the VDJdb database. TCRdb reprocessing: public reads trimmed at Q25 with fastp, clones called with MiXCR, in-frame beta chains kept. CDR3 protein sequences are deduplicated, and each keeps its most common genes and DNA. TCRdb's processing, not the authors', yielded these V and J calls. Present in this sample are around 230,000 distinct CDR3 sequences, over 60% of which were seen just once. The ten largest clones take up 29% of the sample.

This clonotype was obtained from a human donor in good health. Input material: sorted CD4+, CD8+, or CD8+CD57+ T cells (not recorded which) from PBMCs. This receptor chain uses TRBV20-1 and TRBJ1-1; the D gene cannot be named for sure. The CDR3 in this case is CSASKGGKTEAFF. The nucleotides are TGCAGTGCTTCGAAGGGTGGGAAGACTGAAGCTTTCTTT.